This TCR beta chain was observed in a study of shared clonotypes between healthy human individuals. This clone has a single count. Its antigen is not identified. Study outcomes and limitations: It was the few donors that limited the genetic and exposure-history diversity represented. Four donors held around 5% of naive CD4 clonotypes in common.

V shed 0 bases and J shed 9 bases, with 7 bases lying between them. CDR1 is SGDLS and CDR2 is YYNGEE in the germline V gene. The CDR3 has 13 amino acids. Around 30,000 T cell genomes (roughly 0.2 ug DNA) went into each sorted-subset replicate. Generated by immunoSEQ multiplex PCR, the TCRdb table keeps only in-frame clones and is missing some. This sample carries about 2 million clones, roughly 94% of them seen once, and the ten largest clones take more than 0.1%. V and J are TRBV9 and TRBJ1-6; D gene unclear. Sequenced material: naive CD4+ T cells sorted from blood. Specified subset: CD45RA+ positively selected. This TCR came from a man between 18 and 35 years old in good health. This CDR3 reads CASSVGSISPLHF. DNA for the CDR3: TGTGCCAGCAGCGTAGGCTCGATTTCACCCCTCCACTTT.